The next 21 T cell receptor beta chains were all read from a single sample in a study of CD8+ T cells in alopecia areata. Following RNA extraction, reverse transcription yielded cDNA that acted as the sequencing template. Assay: immunoSEQ multiplex PCR; the TCRdb copy retains only in-frame clones and omits some. The profile shows about 160,000 clones, over 45% of them singletons. Sequencing was carried out using CD4+ T cells sorted from blood. The receptors come from a human donor with alopecia areata.

V gene TRBV29-1 combines with J gene TRBJ2-5, with D perhaps matching TRBD1 (6 bases). Trimming cost V 2 bases and J 5 bases, with 12 bases left between them. The germline V gene has CDR1 SQVTM and CDR2 ANQGSEA. The length of the CDR3 is 13 residues. In DNA, the CDR3 is TGCAGCGTTGAACAGACAGGCCCTGAGACCCAGTACTTC. Translation gives CSVEQTGPETQYF.

V usage is TRBV28 and J usage is TRBJ2-1; D is possibly TRBD1 or TRBD2 (6 bases each). This CDR3 has 15 residues. V lost 3 bases and J 5 bases, leaving 14 bases between the germline ends. The germline V gene encodes CDR1 MDHEN and CDR2 SYDVKM. The CDR3 here is CASSFSGGGNNEQFF. DNA of the CDR3: TGTGCCAGCAGTTTCAGCGGAGGGGGAAACAATGAGCAGTTCTTC.

The chain links TRBV28 to TRBJ2-7, with TRBD2 matching 11 bases. Germline assignment: CDR1 MDHEN and CDR2 SYDVKM. V was clipped by 5 bases and J by 3 bases; unmatched bases: 9. CDR3 size: 16 residues. This CDR3 is CASSPSSGRARYEQYF. The DNA of the CDR3 is TGTGCCAGCAGTCCAAGTAGCGGGAGGGCCCGCTACGAGCAGTACTTC.

The chain links TRBV7-8 to TRBJ2-5, with a weak D call TRBD1 (5 bases). The CDR3 contains 14 residues. V was pared by 5 bases and J by 4 bases, with 14 bases between. Germline V gene lookup returns CDR1 SGHVS and CDR2 FQNEAQ. CDR3 sequence: CASSSDRPRETQYF. The DNA for the CDR3 is TGTGCCAGCAGCAGTGACAGACCAAGAGAGACCCAGTACTTC.

The rearrangement links TRBV28 to TRBJ2-1, with TRBD1 identical over 8 bases. The V gene's germline CDR1 is MDHEN and CDR2 SYDVKM. V lost 3 bases and J lost 10; bases outside the gene matches: 17. There are 17 residues in the CDR3. CDR3 in DNA: TGTGCCAGCAGTTTTGGGCCCGGACAGGGCCAAACAGGAGAGCAGTTCTTC. Its protein is CASSFGPGQGQTGEQFF.

As regards this clone: This same CDR3 is encoded by further DNA sequences in the sample. The rearrangement joins TRBV30 to TRBJ2-3; D is possibly TRBD2 (5 bases). The germline V and J ends were trimmed by 4 bases and 0 bases, with 5 bases remaining between them. The CDR3 contains 12 residues. The germline gives CDR1 GTSNPN, CDR2 SVGIG (reference sequence). The CDR3 coding sequence is TGTGCCTGGACGGGAAGCACAGATACGCAGTATTTT. Amino acids: CAWTGSTDTQYF.

The chain has TRBV6-6 and TRBJ1-2; maybe TRBD1 (5 bases). V was trimmed by 5 bases and J by 8 bases, leaving 15 bases between them. CDR3 length: 13 residues. Per germline, CDR1 MNHNY and CDR2 SVGAGI (reference sequence). CDR3 DNA: TGTGCCAGCAGTACGGGACCCCCCGCCGGCTACACCTTC. As protein: CASSTGPPAGYTF.

This clone was recorded once. The rearrangement joins TRBV29-1 to TRBJ2-7; 10 bases agree with TRBD2. The CDR3 length is 15 residues. CDR1 and CDR2 from the germline V gene are SQVTM and ANQGSEA. V lost 7 bases to trimming and J lost 2 bases; unmatched junction nucleotides: 11. The CDR3 DNA reads TGCAGCGCCGAAGGGCTAGCGGGAGACACCTACGAGCAGTACTTC. The encoded protein is CSAEGLAGDTYEQYF.

The chain uses TRBV30 and TRBJ2-1; 10 positions agree with TRBD1. Germline V gives CDR1 GTSNPN, CDR2 SVGIG (reference sequence). With 3 bases clipped from V and 7 bases from J, the junction kept 3 bases outside the gene matches. This CDR3 is 13 amino acids long. The CDR3 region is CAWRRDRGNEQFF. As DNA, the CDR3 is TGTGCCTGGAGGCGGGACAGGGGTAATGAGCAGTTCTTC.

This clone was counted between two and nine times. The chain joins TRBV5-1 to TRBJ2-3; 8 bases map to TRBD2. The germline V gene has CDR1 SGHRS and CDR2 YFSETQ. The CDR3 covers 15 residues. J gave up 0 bases and V 4 bases, and 4 bases lay outside the gene matches. The CDR3: CASSVAGPSTDTQYF. CDR3 DNA: TGCGCCAGCAGCGTAGCGGGGCCTAGCACAGATACGCAGTATTTT. The entire variable domain, with the rest obtained from reference TRBV5-1 and TRBJ2-3, is as follows: KAGVTQTPRYLIKTRGQQVTLSCSPISGHRSVSWYQQTPGQGLQFLFEYFSETQRNKGNFPGRFSGRQFSNSRSEMNVSTLELGDSALYLCASSVAGPSTDTQYFGPGTRLTVL.

The CDR3 bases are TGTGCCAGCAGTCCGGGACAGGGGGCTTACAATGAGCAGTTCTTC. This gives the protein CASSPGQGAYNEQFF. J is TRBJ2-1 and V is TRBV2; TRBD1 matches 12 bases. J gave up 4 bases and V 5 bases, and 3 bases lay outside the gene matches. The CDR3 runs 15 residues. Looked up from germline, CDR1 is SNHLY and CDR2 is FYNNEI.

This chain joins TRBV28 and TRBJ2-7; D not resolved. CDR3 length: 11 residues. Germline CDR1 and CDR2: MDHEN and SYDVKM. The V end lost 7 bases, the J end lost 2 bases, and 6 bases lay between the germline ends. DNA for the CDR3: TGTGCCAGCACCAGAGCCTACGAGCAGTACTTC. Its protein is CASTRAYEQYF.

The V and J genes are TRBV4-2 and TRBJ2-7; no clear D gene. Germline V gene sequence: CDR1 LGHNA, CDR2 YNFKEQ. The CDR3 totals 15 residues. Trimming removed 1 base from V and 6 bases from J, with 16 bases in between. CDR3 amino acids: CASSQGIIRNSEQYF. The CDR3 DNA reads as TGTGCCAGCAGCCAAGGGATCATAAGGAACTCCGAGCAGTACTTC.

The chain recombines TRBV14 with TRBJ2-3; D possibly corresponds to TRBD1 (5 bases). The CDR3 has 13 residues. The V and J ends lost 4 bases and 4 bases respectively, with 9 bases between them. CDR1 is SGHDN and CDR2 is FVKESK in the germline V gene. This CDR3 reads CASSRAGPDTQYF. The CDR3 DNA follows: TGTGCCAGCAGCCGAGCAGGGCCAGATACGCAGTATTTT.

Only one count was recorded for this clone. CDR3 bases: TGTGCCAGCAGCTTAACATGGAACACTGAAGCTTTCTTT. The encoded protein is CASSLTWNTEAFF. The V call is TRBV7-2, the J call TRBJ1-1; no clear D. The germline gives CDR1 SGHTA, CDR2 FQGNSA. The CDR3 runs 13 residues. The V gene lost 2 bases and the J gene lost 1 base, with 5 bases spanning the gap.

The V and J genes are TRBV27 and TRBJ2-7, with 9 positions matching TRBD2. V lost 3 bases and J lost 8; bases outside the gene matches: 5. There are 13 residues in the CDR3. The germline gives CDR1 MNHEY, CDR2 SMNVEV (reference sequence). In DNA, the CDR3 is TGTGCCAGCAGTTTGGCGGGAGGGCCGCAGCAGTACTTC. It codes for CASSLAGGPQQYF.

The J gene is TRBJ2-3, the V gene TRBV27; D unresolved. CDR3 length equals 13 residues. The V end was cut by 6 bases, the J end by 2 bases, with 9 bases between. Germline-derived CDR1 and CDR2 are MNHEY and SMNVEV (reference sequence). CDR3 sequence: CASRNGNTDTQYF. Here the CDR3 DNA reads TGTGCCAGCAGGAACGGCAACACAGATACGCAGTATTTT.

V and J are TRBV5-1 and TRBJ2-5; D is ambiguous. The CDR3 contains 15 residues. Trimming stripped 2 bases from V and 5 bases from J, with 16 bases between. Germline V gene lookup returns CDR1 SGHRS and CDR2 YFSETQ. CDR3 region: CASSLESRMGETQYF. CDR3 coding DNA: TGCGCCAGCAGCTTAGAGTCACGGATGGGGGAGACCCAGTACTTC.

This clone was observed a few times. V gene TRBV5-1 combines with J gene TRBJ2-5; weak D call: TRBD2 (5 bases). V lost 0 bases and J lost 3, with 12 bases in between. From germline, CDR1 is SGHRS and CDR2 YFSETQ. The CDR3 is made up of 15 amino acids. Here the CDR3 DNA reads TGCGCCAGCAGCTTGGGCCCAACCGGGAAAGAGACCCAGTACTTC. It encodes CASSLGPTGKETQYF.

This clone has just a few counts. The genes are TRBV6-6 and TRBJ2-3; D gene ambiguous. The V and J ends lost 0 bases and 7 bases respectively, with 8 bases between them. CDR3 size: 13 residues. Germline V gene sequence: CDR1 MNHNY, CDR2 SVGAGI (reference sequence). The CDR3 nucleotides read TGTGCCAGCAGTTACTCGGGCGATAATACGCAGTATTTT. Translation gives CASSYSGDNTQYF.

The J gene is TRBJ1-2, the V gene TRBV28; TRBD1 is a possible D gene (6 bases). Germline CDR1 reads MDHEN; CDR2 reads SYDVKM. The ends were cut back, 10 bases at V and 13 bases at J, with 19 bases in the middle. This CDR3 region has 11 residues. DNA for the CDR3: TGTGCCACCAGGGGAGACCCTTCCAGCACCTTC. Amino acids: CATRGDPSSTF.